A selection of T cell receptor beta chains follows, all from one sample in a study of shared T cell receptors in the human thymus. Sequenced by immunoSEQ multiplex PCR; TCRdb stores in-frame clones only, minus some. The data show roughly 550,000 clones, about four fifths seen once. The same data also contributed to another study, on human thymus T cells.

The sequenced sample consisted of thymocytes. The origin of the receptors is a boy younger than two with a congenital heart defect. Each CDR3 is given with its conserved first and last residue. A D gene is named only where the DNA matches it firmly. Size is omitted from some rows. Given values are once, few, many or a class for expanded clones.

cdr3_nt: TGTGCCAGCAGCTTAAATCCCGGCAGGGGGAAGTCCGGGGAGCTGTTTTTT; cdr3_aa: CASSLNPGRGKSGELFF; d_call: TRBD1; v_call: TRBV7-9; clone_size: NA; j_call: TRBJ2-2; cdr3_length: 17
cdr3_nt: TGTGCCAGCAGCCCCCACACCTCCTACGAGCAGTACTTC; cdr3_aa: CASSPHTSYEQYF; d_call: NA; v_call: TRBV27; clone_size: NA; j_call: TRBJ2-7; cdr3_length: 13
cdr3_nt: TGTGCCAGCAGGAACAGGGTTCCAAACTATGGCTACACCTTC; cdr3_aa: CASRNRVPNYGYTF; d_call: NA; v_call: TRBV6-6; clone_size: NA; j_call: TRBJ1-2; cdr3_length: 14
cdr3_nt: TGTGCCAGCAGCGTCCGGGAGGGCAAGAATGAGCAGTTCTTC; cdr3_aa: CASSVREGKNEQFF; d_call: TRBD2; v_call: TRBV9; clone_size: NA; j_call: TRBJ2-1; cdr3_length: 14
cdr3_nt: TGTGCCAGCAGCCTTCTCGGGGGACTAGCGGGGGACTACAATGAGCAGTTCTTC; cdr3_aa: CASSLLGGLAGDYNEQFF; d_call: TRBD2; v_call: TRBV4-2; clone_size: NA; j_call: TRBJ2-1; cdr3_length: 18
cdr3_nt: TGTGCCAGCAGCAAGGGGACTACCCCCTACGAGCAGTACTTC; cdr3_aa: CASSKGTTPYEQYF; d_call: NA; v_call: TRBV21-1; clone_size: NA; j_call: TRBJ2-7; cdr3_length: 14
cdr3_nt: TGTGCAAGTCGCTCGCCCACTTCGAGCTCCTACAATGAGCAGTTCTTC; cdr3_aa: CASRSPTSSSYNEQFF; d_call: NA; v_call: TRBV12-2; clone_size: few; j_call: TRBJ2-1; cdr3_length: 16
cdr3_nt: TGTGCCAGCAGCCACCGCGGGACAGTTCCCTCTGAAAACACCATATATTTT; cdr3_aa: CASSHRGTVPSENTIYF; d_call: TRBD1; v_call: TRBV4-2; clone_size: NA; j_call: TRBJ1-3; cdr3_length: 17
cdr3_nt: TGTGCCACCAGCAGAGATATGGGAGTCAATCAGCCCCAGCATTTT; cdr3_aa: CATSRDMGVNQPQHF; d_call: NA; v_call: TRBV15; clone_size: NA; j_call: TRBJ1-5; cdr3_length: 15
cdr3_nt: TGTGCCCACGGGATATCGGGAGAGACCCAGTACTTC; cdr3_aa: CAHGISGETQYF; d_call: NA; v_call: TRBV30; clone_size: NA; j_call: TRBJ2-5; cdr3_length: 12
cdr3_nt: TGTGCCAGCAGCCCACCCAGGGGGACAGTGCGGGCCGGGGAGCTGTTTTTT; cdr3_aa: CASSPPRGTVRAGELFF; d_call: TRBD1; v_call: TRBV7-2; clone_size: NA; j_call: TRBJ2-2; cdr3_length: 17
cdr3_nt: TGCGCCAGCAGCCACCCCGGCTCGACTAGCCGACCCCAAGAGACCCAGTACTTC; cdr3_aa: CASSHPGSTSRPQETQYF; d_call: TRBD2; v_call: TRBV4-1; clone_size: few; j_call: TRBJ2-5; cdr3_length: 18
cdr3_nt: TGTGCCAGCAAAGCAGGGACAGGCGCGTACTATGGCTACACCTTC; cdr3_aa: CASKAGTGAYYGYTF; d_call: TRBD1; v_call: TRBV2; clone_size: once; j_call: TRBJ1-2; cdr3_length: 15
cdr3_nt: TGTGCCTGGACCCTCCCGCAGGGGATCCCCAATGAGCAGTTCTTC; cdr3_aa: CAWTLPQGIPNEQFF; d_call: NA; v_call: TRBV30; clone_size: NA; j_call: TRBJ2-1; cdr3_length: 15
cdr3_nt: TGTGCCTCCAGCCAGGGCTCTGGAAACACCATATATTTT; cdr3_aa: CASSQGSGNTIYF; d_call: NA; v_call: TRBV10-3; clone_size: few; j_call: TRBJ1-3; cdr3_length: 13
cdr3_nt: TGTGCCAGCAGCCAAGATGGGAGGGCGGGGGATTCCTGCGAGCAGTACTTC; cdr3_aa: CASSQDGRAGDSCEQYF; d_call: TRBD2; v_call: TRBV14; clone_size: once; j_call: TRBJ2-7; cdr3_length: 17
cdr3_nt: TGTGCCAGCAGTCCAATAAGAGGGCGCGGGGATGAGCAGTTCTTC; cdr3_aa: CASSPIRGRGDEQFF; d_call: NA; v_call: TRBV28; clone_size: NA; j_call: TRBJ2-1; cdr3_length: 15
cdr3_nt: TGTGCCAGTATGGGGACTAGCGGGATAACCCCCGGGGAGCTGTTTTTT; cdr3_aa: CASMGTSGITPGELFF; d_call: TRBD2; v_call: TRBV19; clone_size: NA; j_call: TRBJ2-2; cdr3_length: 16
cdr3_nt: TGTGCCATCAGTGATAACGACCGAGGGTACGAGCAGTACTTC; cdr3_aa: CAISDNDRGYEQYF; d_call: NA; v_call: TRBV10-3; clone_size: NA; j_call: TRBJ2-7; cdr3_length: 14
cdr3_nt: TGTGCCAGCAGCCTACGTGGGACAGGGGGACACAATGAGCAGTTCTTC; cdr3_aa: CASSLRGTGGHNEQFF; d_call: TRBD1; v_call: TRBV28; clone_size: few; j_call: TRBJ2-1; cdr3_length: 16
cdr3_nt: TGCAGTGCTAGATCCGTTTACGAGCAGTACTTC; cdr3_aa: CSARSVYEQYF; d_call: NA; v_call: TRBV20-1; clone_size: NA; j_call: TRBJ2-7; cdr3_length: 11
cdr3_nt: TGTGCCAGCAGCTTAGCCTCGGGACTAGCGGCGGATGAGCAGTTCTTC; cdr3_aa: CASSLASGLAADEQFF; d_call: TRBD2; v_call: TRBV7-6; clone_size: NA; j_call: TRBJ2-1; cdr3_length: 16
cdr3_nt: TGTGCCCGGAGACCGGACAGGGGAAAATCCTACGAGCAGTACTTC; cdr3_aa: CARRPDRGKSYEQYF; d_call: TRBD1; v_call: TRBV30; clone_size: NA; j_call: TRBJ2-7; cdr3_length: 15
cdr3_nt: TGTGCCAGCAGTGAACCCGCAGCGAACTATGGCTACACCTTC; cdr3_aa: CASSEPAANYGYTF; d_call: NA; v_call: TRBV6-1; clone_size: NA; j_call: TRBJ1-2; cdr3_length: 14